The clone carrying this T cell receptor beta chain came up a few times. What it binds is unknown. This sample stems from a study of metastatic and nonmetastatic thyroid tumors. Study in general: Samples came from malignant and benign thyroid patients, and repertoires were compared across blood and tumor or nodule tissue.

Points from the study as a whole: Malignant thyroid tumors reportedly exceeded benign nodules significantly in TCR beta diversity, with the difference appearing in blood and tumor.

Per the authors' pipeline: CDR3 was compared across clinicopathological groups, and the resulting differences were used to build a distant-metastasis classifier for papillary thyroid cancer. Using MiXCR, TCRdb re-called clones from the PCR reads. It is TCRdb's table, rather than the study itself, that gives the V and J calls and clone size. Here the sample spans roughly 7,000 clones, approximately 34% being singletons. Thyroid surgery was preceded by no treatment in any patient. This CDR3 spans 15 amino acids. After removal of 0 bases from V and 1 base from J, the junction contained 1 base not matched to a gene. CDR1 and CDR2 (germline): MNHNY, SVGAGI (reference sequence).

The TCR was taken from a female donor with papillary thyroid cancer or a benign thyroid nodule (not recorded which). Some clones in this sample may be carry-over from other donors' samples. What was sequenced was adjacent normal tissue. V is TRBV6-6 and J is TRBJ2-3; 7 bases align to TRBD2. The CDR3 DNA follows: TGTGCCAGCAGTTACTCGGGGAGGGGCACAGATACGCAGTATTTT. Amino acids: CASSYSGRGTDTQYF.